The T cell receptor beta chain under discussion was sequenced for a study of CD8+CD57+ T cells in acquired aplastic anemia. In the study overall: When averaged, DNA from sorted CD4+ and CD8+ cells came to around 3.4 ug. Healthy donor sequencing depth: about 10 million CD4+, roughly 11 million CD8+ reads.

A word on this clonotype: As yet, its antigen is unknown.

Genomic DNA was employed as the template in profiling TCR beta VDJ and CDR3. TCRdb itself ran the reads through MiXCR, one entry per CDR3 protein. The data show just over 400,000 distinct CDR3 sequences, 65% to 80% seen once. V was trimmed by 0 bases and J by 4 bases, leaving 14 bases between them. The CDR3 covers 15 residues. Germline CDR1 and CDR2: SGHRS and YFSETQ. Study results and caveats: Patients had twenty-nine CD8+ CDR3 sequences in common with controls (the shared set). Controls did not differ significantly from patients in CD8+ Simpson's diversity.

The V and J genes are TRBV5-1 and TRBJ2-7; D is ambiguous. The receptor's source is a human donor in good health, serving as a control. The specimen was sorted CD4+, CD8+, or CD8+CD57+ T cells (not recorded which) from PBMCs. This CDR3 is CASSLDTNYGYEQYF. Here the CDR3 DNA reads TGCGCCAGCAGCTTGGACACAAACTATGGATACGAGCAGTACTTC.